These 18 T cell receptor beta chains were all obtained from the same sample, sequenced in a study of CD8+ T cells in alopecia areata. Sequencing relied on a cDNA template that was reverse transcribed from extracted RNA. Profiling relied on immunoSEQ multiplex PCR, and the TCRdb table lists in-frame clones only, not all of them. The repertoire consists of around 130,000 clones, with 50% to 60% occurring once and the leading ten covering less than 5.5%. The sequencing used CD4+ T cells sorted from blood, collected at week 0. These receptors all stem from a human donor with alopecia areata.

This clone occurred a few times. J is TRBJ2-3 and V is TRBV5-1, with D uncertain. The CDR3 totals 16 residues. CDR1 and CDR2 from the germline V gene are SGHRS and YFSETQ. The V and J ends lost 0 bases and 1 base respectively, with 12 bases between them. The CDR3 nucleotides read TGCGCCAGCAGCTTGGTTTTTTCGGGCCGCACAGATACGCAGTATTTT. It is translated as CASSLVFSGRTDTQYF.

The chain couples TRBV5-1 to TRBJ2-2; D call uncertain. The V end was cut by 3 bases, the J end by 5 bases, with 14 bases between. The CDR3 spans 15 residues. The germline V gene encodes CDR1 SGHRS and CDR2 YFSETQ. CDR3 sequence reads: CASSSSLPGTGELFF. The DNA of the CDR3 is TGCGCCAGCAGCTCCTCCCTACCCGGGACCGGGGAGCTGTTTTTT.

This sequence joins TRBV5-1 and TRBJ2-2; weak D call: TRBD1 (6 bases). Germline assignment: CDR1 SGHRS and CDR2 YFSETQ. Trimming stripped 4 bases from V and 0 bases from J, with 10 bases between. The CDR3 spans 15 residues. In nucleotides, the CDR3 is TGCGCCAGCAGCCGAGGGACACCGAACACCGGGGAGCTGTTTTTT. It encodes CASSRGTPNTGELFF.

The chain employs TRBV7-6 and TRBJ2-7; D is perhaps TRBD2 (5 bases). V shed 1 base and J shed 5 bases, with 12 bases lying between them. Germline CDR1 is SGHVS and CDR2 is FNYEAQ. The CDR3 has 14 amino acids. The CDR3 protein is CASSLGHGVNEQYF. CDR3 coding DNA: TGTGCCAGCAGCTTAGGCCACGGGGTCAACGAGCAGTACTTC.

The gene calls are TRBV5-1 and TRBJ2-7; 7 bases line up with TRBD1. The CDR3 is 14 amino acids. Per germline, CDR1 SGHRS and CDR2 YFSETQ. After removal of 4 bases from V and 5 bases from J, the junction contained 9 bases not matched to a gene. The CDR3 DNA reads TGCGCCAGCAGCCCCCAGACAGGGCCGGACGAGCAGTACTTC. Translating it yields CASSPQTGPDEQYF.

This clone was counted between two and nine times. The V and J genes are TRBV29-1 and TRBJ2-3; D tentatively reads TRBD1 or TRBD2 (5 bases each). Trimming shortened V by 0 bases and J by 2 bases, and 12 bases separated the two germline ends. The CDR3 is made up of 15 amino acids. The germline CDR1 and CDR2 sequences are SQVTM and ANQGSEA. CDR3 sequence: CSVEDLGRPTDTQYF. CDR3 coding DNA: TGCAGCGTTGAAGATCTGGGACGGCCCACAGATACGCAGTATTTT.

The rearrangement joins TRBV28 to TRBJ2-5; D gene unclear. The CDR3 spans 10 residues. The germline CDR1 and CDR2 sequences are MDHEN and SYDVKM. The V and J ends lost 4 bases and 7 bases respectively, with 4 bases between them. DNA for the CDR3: TGTGCCAGCAGTTCAAGGACCCAGTACTTC. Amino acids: CASSSRTQYF. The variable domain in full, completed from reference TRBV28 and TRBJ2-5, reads DVKVTQSSRYLVKRTGEKVFLECVQDMDHENMFWYRQDPGLGLRLIYFSYDVKMKEKGDIPEGYSVSREKKERFSLILESASTNQTSMYLCASSSRTQYFGPGTRLLVL.

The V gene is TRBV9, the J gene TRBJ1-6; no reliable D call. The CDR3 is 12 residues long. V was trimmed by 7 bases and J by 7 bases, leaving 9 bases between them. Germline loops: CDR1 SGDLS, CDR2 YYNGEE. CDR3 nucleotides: TGTGCCAGCGGGAGGTGGAATTCACCCCTCCACTTT. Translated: CASGRWNSPLHF.

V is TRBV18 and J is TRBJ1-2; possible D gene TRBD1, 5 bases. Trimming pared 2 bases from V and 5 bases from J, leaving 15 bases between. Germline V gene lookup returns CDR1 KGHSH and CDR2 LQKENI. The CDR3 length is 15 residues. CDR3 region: CASSPGHGLGYGYTF. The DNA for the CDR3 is TGTGCCAGCTCACCAGGACATGGGCTAGGGTATGGCTACACCTTC.

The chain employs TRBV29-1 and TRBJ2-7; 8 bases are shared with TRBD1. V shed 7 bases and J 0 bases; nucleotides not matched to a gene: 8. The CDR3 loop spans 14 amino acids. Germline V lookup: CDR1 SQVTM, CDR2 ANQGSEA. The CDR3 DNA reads TGCAGCGCGCGTGGGGACAGGAGCTCCTACGAGCAGTACTTC. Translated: CSARGDRSSYEQYF.

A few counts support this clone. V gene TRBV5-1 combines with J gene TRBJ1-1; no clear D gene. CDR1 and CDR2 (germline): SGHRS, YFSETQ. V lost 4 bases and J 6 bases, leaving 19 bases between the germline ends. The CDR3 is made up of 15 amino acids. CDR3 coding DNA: TGCGCCAGCAGCCGCGGTGAAGGGCGGGGTGCTGAAGCTTTCTTT. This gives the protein CASSRGEGRGAEAFF.

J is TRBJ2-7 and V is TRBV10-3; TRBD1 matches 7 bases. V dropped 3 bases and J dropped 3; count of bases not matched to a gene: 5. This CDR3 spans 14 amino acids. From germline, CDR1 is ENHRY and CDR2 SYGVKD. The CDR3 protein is CAISDAGTDYEQYF. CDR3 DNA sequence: TGTGCCATCAGTGATGCCGGGACAGACTACGAGCAGTACTTC.

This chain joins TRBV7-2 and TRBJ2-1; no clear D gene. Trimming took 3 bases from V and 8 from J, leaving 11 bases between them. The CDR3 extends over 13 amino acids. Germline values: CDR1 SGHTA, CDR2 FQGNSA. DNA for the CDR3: TGTGCCAGCAGCTTTACGGTGGTCGATGAGCAGTTCTTC. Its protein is CASSFTVVDEQFF. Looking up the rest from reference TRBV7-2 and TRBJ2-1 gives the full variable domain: GAGVSQSPSNKVTEKGKDVELRCDPISGHTALYWYRQSLGQGLEFLIYFQGNSAPDKSGLPSDRFSAERTGGSVSTLTIQRTQQEDSAVYLCASSFTVVDEQFFGPGTRLTVL.

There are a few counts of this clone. In nucleotides, the CDR3 is TGTGCCAGCAGTTCACAGGGAAATGGGGGAACTGAAGCTTTCTTT. Translating it yields CASSSQGNGGTEAFF. This chain uses TRBV7-9 with TRBJ1-1; tentatively, D is TRBD1 (6 bases). Trimming removed 6 bases from V and 5 bases from J, with 19 bases in between. The CDR3 length is 15 residues. Germline values: CDR1 SEHNR, CDR2 FQNEAQ (reference sequence).

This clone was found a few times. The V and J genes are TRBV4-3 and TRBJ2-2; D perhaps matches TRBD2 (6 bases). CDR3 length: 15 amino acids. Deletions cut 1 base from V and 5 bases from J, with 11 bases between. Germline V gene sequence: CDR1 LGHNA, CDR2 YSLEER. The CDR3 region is CASSQGLGETGELFF. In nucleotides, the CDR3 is TGCGCCAGCAGCCAAGGACTAGGGGAGACCGGGGAGCTGTTTTTT.

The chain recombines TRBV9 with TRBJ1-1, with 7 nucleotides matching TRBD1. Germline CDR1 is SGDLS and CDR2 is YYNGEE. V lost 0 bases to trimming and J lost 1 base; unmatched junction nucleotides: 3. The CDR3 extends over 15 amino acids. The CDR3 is CASSVEGQENTEAFF. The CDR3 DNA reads TGTGCCAGCAGCGTAGAAGGACAGGAGAACACTGAAGCTTTCTTT.

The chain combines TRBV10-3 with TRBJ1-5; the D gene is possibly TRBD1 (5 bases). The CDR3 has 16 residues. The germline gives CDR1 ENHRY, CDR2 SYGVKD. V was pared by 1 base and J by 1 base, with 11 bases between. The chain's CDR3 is CAISEFVQGSNQPQHF. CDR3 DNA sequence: TGTGCCATCAGTGAGTTCGTTCAGGGAAGCAATCAGCCCCAGCATTTT.

The CDR3 DNA reads TGTGCCTGGAGGAAGGGCCTCTCGGCTGAAGCTTTCTTT. Translated: CAWRKGLSAEAFF. V usage is TRBV30 and J usage is TRBJ1-1; D gene unclear. The V gene lost 3 bases and the J gene lost 6 bases, with 14 bases spanning the gap. The V gene's germline CDR1 is GTSNPN and CDR2 SVGIG (reference sequence). The CDR3 spans 13 residues. The complete variable domain, with remaining parts taken from reference TRBV30 and TRBJ1-1, reads SQTIHQWPATLVQPVGSPLSLECTVEGTSNPNLYWYRQAAGRGLQLLFYSVGIGQISSEVPQNLSASRPQDRQFILSSKKLLLSDSGFYLCAWRKGLSAEAFFGQGTRLTVV.